The next 18 T cell receptor beta chains were all read from a single sample in a study of CD8+CD57+ T cells in acquired aplastic anemia (dated by TCRdb to about 2018). TCRdb shows the sequencer as Illumina HiSeq 2000. TCR beta VDJ combination and CDR3 sequence profiling used genomic DNA as the template. In-frame beta chains were kept once TCRdb had trimmed the public reads at Q25 with fastp and called clones with MiXCR. Duplicate CDR3 protein sequences are folded into a single record with the most common DNA and genes. Present in this sample are 120,000 or so distinct CDR3 sequences, about 40% of which were seen just once. In total, the top ten clones hold about 2.7% of the sample. Expansion of CD8+CD57+ cells had been shown by flow cytometry in the patients chosen for sequencing. The specimen was sorted CD4+, CD8+, or CD8+CD57+ T cells (not recorded which) from PBMCs. These receptors came from a human donor with aplastic anemia.

This clonotype was recorded many times. CDR3 DNA sequence: TGTGCCAGCAGCCAAGTTGAGGTTAGCGGCTTTTCCTACGAGCAGTACTTC. It yields the protein CASSQVEVSGFSYEQYF. The chain uses TRBV4-2 and TRBJ2-7, with D perhaps matching TRBD2 (6 bases). CDR1 is LGHNA and CDR2 is YNFKEQ in the germline V gene. V lost 1 base, J lost 1 base, and 17 bases lay in between. The CDR3 runs to 17 residues.

This clonotype was seen many times. The chain has TRBV20-1 and TRBJ2-4, with 9 bases fitting TRBD1. The V gene end was trimmed by 6 bases and the J gene end by 14 bases; junction bases not matched to a gene: 8. CDR1 DFQATT and CDR2 SNEGSKA come from the germline V gene (reference sequence). This CDR3 spans 11 amino acids. The CDR3 region has the DNA TGCAGTGCCACAGGGGGCTCCATCAAGTACTTC. Its translation is CSATGGSIKYF.

Turning to this clonotype: A clone one base away is much larger, so this may be a read error. The V gene is TRBV12-3 or TRBV12-4, the J gene TRBJ1-1, with a tentative D call TRBD1 (5 bases). Trimming cost V 2 bases and J 9 bases, with 19 bases left between them. The CDR3 spans 15 residues. The CDR3 loop is CASSLTGPKRVKAFF. The CDR3 coding sequence is TGTGCCAGCAGTTTAACGGGGCCTAAACGGGTTAAAGCTTTCTTT.

In its sample, this clonotype is medium-sized (0.01 to 0.1%). The chain is built from TRBV24-1 and TRBJ1-2, with D uncertain. The germline gives CDR1 KGHDR, CDR2 SFDVKD. V shed 1 base and J shed 7 bases, with 6 bases lying between them. The CDR3 is 12 residues long. CDR3 in amino acids: CATSDFSSGYTF. The DNA of the CDR3 is TGTGCCACCAGTGATTTTAGCAGTGGCTACACCTTC.

About this clonotype: A read error may explain this, as a much larger clone is one base away. CDR3 sequence (DNA): TGCGCCAGCAGCCAAGATCGTGGAGGGACCGGGACGTTTTTT. Protein: CASSQDRGGTGTFF. The rearrangement links TRBV4-1 to TRBJ1-4, with D possibly being TRBD1 (5 bases). Trimming took off 0 bases at V and 16 bases at J, with 18 bases between the two ends. Looked up from germline, CDR1 is MGHRA and CDR2 is YSYEKL. The length of the CDR3 is 14 residues.

This clonotype was picked up many times. A read error may be the cause here, since a much bigger clone is one base away. No conserved phenylalanine or tryptophan ends this CDR3, so it is likely a read error. V usage is TRBV2 and J usage is TRBJ1-2; no firm D call. Germline V lookup: CDR1 SNHLY, CDR2 FYNNEI. Trimming removed 4 bases at V and 7 bases at J, with 4 bases between. CDR3 length: 10 amino acids. CDR3 coding DNA: TGTGCCAGCAGTGTCGTTGGCTACACCTCC. Protein sequence: CASSVVGYTS.

This clonotype has more than one count but fewer than ten. The rearrangement links TRBV3-1 to TRBJ2-7, with 8 bases identical to TRBD1. This CDR3 spans 18 amino acids. Per the germline V gene, CDR1 is LGHDT and CDR2 is YNNKEL (reference sequence). J was trimmed by 3 bases and V by 2 bases; bases with no gene match: 15. CDR3 amino acids: CASSQLPRTGGRGYEQYF. The CDR3 DNA sequence: TGTGCCAGCAGCCAACTGCCGAGAACAGGGGGAAGAGGCTACGAGCAGTACTTC.

In its sample, this clonotype was seen a few times. The rearrangement uses TRBV6-1 and TRBJ1-1, with D possibly TRBD1 on 6 matching bases. The CDR3 totals 15 residues. The germline CDR1 and CDR2 sequences are MNHNS and SASEGT. Trimming removed 3 bases from V and 0 bases from J, with 11 bases in between. CDR3: CASSDSQGLNTEAFF. In nucleotides, the CDR3 is TGTGCCAGCAGTGATTCACAGGGCTTGAACACTGAAGCTTTCTTT.

This clonotype has only a few counts. The CDR3 region has the DNA TGTGCCAGCAGCTTCGACAGGGGGTACGAGCAGTACTTC. It specifies CASSFDRGYEQYF. The J gene is TRBJ2-7, the V gene TRBV7-9, with 9 bases fitting TRBD1. Germline lookup yields CDR1 SEHNR and CDR2 FQNEAQ (reference sequence). The CDR3 contains 13 residues. Unmatched junction bases numbered 1, after V lost 3 bases and J lost 4 bases.

This clonotype was recorded many times. The rearrangement joins TRBV5-1 to TRBJ2-3; tentative D call: TRBD2 (6 bases). Trimming removed 0 bases from V and 2 bases from J, with 13 bases in between. The length of the CDR3 is 16 residues. The germline CDR1 and CDR2 sequences are SGHRS and YFSETQ. CDR3 DNA sequence: TGCGCCAGCAGCTTGGGAGTAGGACTACCCACAGATACGCAGTATTTT. This sequence encodes CASSLGVGLPTDTQYF. The full variable domain, completed using reference TRBV5-1 and TRBJ2-3, is KAGVTQTPRYLIKTRGQQVTLSCSPISGHRSVSWYQQTPGQGLQFLFEYFSETQRNKGNFPGRFSGRQFSNSRSEMNVSTLELGDSALYLCASSLGVGLPTDTQYFGPGTRLTVL.

This chain connects TRBV29-1 to TRBJ2-3, with 7 bases matching TRBD2. The junction had 16 bases not matched to a gene; V was cut back by 3 bases and J by 4 bases. In germline, CDR1 is SQVTM, CDR2 ANQGSEA. The CDR3 totals 17 residues. CDR3 residues: CSVEGLAASGNADTQYF. The CDR3, as DNA: TGCAGCGTTGAGGGGCTAGCGGCTAGCGGAAACGCAGATACGCAGTATTTT.

The gene calls are TRBV5-1 and TRBJ2-1; D tentatively reads TRBD1 or TRBD2 (6 bases each). V was cut by 3 bases and J by 8 bases, with 12 bases left in between. The germline CDR1 and CDR2 sequences are SGHRS and YFSETQ. CDR3 size: 13 residues. The CDR3 DNA is TGCGCCAGCAGCTCCTGGGGGGCGGATGAGCAGTTCTTC. Its protein product is CASSSWGADEQFF.

The rearrangement uses TRBV6-1 and TRBJ2-4; possibly TRBD1 for D (6 bases). The germline gives CDR1 MNHNS, CDR2 SASEGT. The CDR3 length is 14 residues. Trimming stripped 5 bases from V and 9 bases from J, with 17 bases between. The CDR3 DNA is TGTGCCAGCAGTCCACCTCCGCGAGGGGGCATTCAGTACTTC. This codes for CASSPPPRGGIQYF.

With regard to this clonotype: Just one base apart from a much larger clone, this may be a read error. No conserved phenylalanine or tryptophan ends this CDR3, so it is likely a read error. This chain connects TRBV2 to TRBJ1-4; D is possibly TRBD1 (6 bases). Germline V gene data show CDR1 as SNHLY and CDR2 as FYNNEI. This CDR3 region has 15 residues. V lost 6 bases and J lost 3, with 14 bases in between. The CDR3 DNA is TGTGCCAGCAGCTTATTGGACAGAGCTAATGAAAAACTGTTTTCT. Its protein product is CASSLLDRANEKLFS.

V is TRBV25-1 and J is TRBJ1-1, with 8 bases lining up with TRBD1. Trimming cost V 4 bases and J 1 base; bases outside gene matches: 5. CDR3 length equals 15 residues. The germline gives CDR1 MGHDK, CDR2 SYGVNS. DNA for the CDR3: TGTGCCAGCAGTGCCTCCGGACAGGGGAACACTGAAGCTTTCTTT. Translation gives CASSASGQGNTEAFF. The variable domain in full, completed from reference TRBV25-1 and TRBJ1-1, reads EADIYQTPRYLVIGTGKKITLECSQTMGHDKMYWYQQDPGMELHLIHYSYGVNSTEKGDLSSESTVSRIRTEHFPLTLESARPSHTSQYLCASSASGQGNTEAFFGQGTRLTVV.

In this sample, this clonotype turned up a few times. The chain employs TRBV4-2 and TRBJ1-5; TRBD1 agrees at 7 bases. Unmatched junction bases numbered 11, after V lost 2 bases and J lost 4 bases. The CDR3 length is 17 residues. The V gene's germline CDR1 is LGHNA and CDR2 YNFKEQ. Here the CDR3 DNA reads TGTGCCAGCAGCCAATCACTCATAGAGACAGGGAATCAGCCCCAGCATTTT. Its protein product is CASSQSLIETGNQPQHF.

V gene TRBV28 combines with J gene TRBJ1-2; TRBD1 matches at 7 bases. This CDR3 is built from 14 residues. Losses at the gene ends were 3 bases for V and 4 bases for J; bases not matched to a gene: 5. CDR1 MDHEN and CDR2 SYDVKM come from the germline V gene. CDR3 DNA: TGTGCCAGCAGTTTCTCAGGGGGGGGCTATGGCTACACCTTC. This codes for CASSFSGGGYGYTF.

The chain has TRBV12-3 or TRBV12-4 and TRBJ1-2; 9 positions match TRBD1. The V and J ends lost 5 bases and 8 bases, in that order; junction bases with no gene match: 6. The CDR3 runs 13 residues. The CDR3 loop is CASSLRDRAGYTF. In DNA, the CDR3 is TGTGCCAGCAGTCTCCGGGACAGGGCCGGCTACACCTTC.